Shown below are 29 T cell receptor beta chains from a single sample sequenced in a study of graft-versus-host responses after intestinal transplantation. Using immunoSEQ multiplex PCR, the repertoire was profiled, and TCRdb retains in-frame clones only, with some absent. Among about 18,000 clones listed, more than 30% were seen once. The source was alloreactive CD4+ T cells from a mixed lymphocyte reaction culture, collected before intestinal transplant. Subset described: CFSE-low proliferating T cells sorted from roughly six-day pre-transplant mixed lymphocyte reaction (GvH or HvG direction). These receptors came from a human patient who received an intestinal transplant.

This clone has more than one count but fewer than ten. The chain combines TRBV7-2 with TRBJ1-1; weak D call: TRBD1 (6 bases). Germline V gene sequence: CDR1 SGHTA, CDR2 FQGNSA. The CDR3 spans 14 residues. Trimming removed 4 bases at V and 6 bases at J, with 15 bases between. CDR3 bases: TGTGCCAGCAGCTACTACAGGGAGTACGCTGAAGCTTTCTTT. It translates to CASSYYREYAEAFF.

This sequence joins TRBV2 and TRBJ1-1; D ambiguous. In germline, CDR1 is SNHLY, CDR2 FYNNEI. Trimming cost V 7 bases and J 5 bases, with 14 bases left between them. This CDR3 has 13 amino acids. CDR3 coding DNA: TGTGCCAGCAATCTTCTGGGGATAACTGAAGCTTTCTTT. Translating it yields CASNLLGITEAFF.

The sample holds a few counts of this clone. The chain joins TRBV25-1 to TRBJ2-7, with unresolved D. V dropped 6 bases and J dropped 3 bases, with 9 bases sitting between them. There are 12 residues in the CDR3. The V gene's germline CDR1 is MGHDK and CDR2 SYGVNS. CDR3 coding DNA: TGTGCCAGCAGGGTGGGGTTCTACGAGCAGTACTTC. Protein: CASRVGFYEQYF.

CDR3 sequence (DNA): TGCGCCAGCAGCCAAGATCGTGGAGGCACTAACACCTACGAGCAGTACTTC. Translating gives CASSQDRGGTNTYEQYF. The chain uses TRBV4-1 and TRBJ2-7, with a possible D match to TRBD2 (5 bases). The CDR3 loop spans 17 amino acids. The ends were cut back, 0 bases at V and 2 bases at J, with 17 bases in the middle. Per germline, CDR1 MGHRA and CDR2 YSYEKL.

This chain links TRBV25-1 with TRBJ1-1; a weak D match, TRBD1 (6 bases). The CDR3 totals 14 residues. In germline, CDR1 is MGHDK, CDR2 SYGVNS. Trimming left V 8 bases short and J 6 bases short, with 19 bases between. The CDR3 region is CASLSRQVGAEAFF. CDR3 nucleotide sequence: TGTGCCAGCCTCTCCCGACAGGTCGGCGCTGAAGCTTTCTTT.

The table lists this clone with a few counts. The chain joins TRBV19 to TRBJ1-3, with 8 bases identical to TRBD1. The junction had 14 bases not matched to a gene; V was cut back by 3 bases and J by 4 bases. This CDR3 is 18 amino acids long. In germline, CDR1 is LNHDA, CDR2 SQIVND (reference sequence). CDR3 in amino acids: CASSITPLGQGRGNTIYF. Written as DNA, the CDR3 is TGTGCCAGTAGTATCACACCCCTAGGACAGGGCAGAGGAAACACCATATATTTT.

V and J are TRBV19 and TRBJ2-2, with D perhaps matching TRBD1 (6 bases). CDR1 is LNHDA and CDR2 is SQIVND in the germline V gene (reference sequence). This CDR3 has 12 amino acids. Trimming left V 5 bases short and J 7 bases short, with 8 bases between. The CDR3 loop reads CASSGGFGELFF. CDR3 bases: TGTGCCAGTAGTGGGGGCTTCGGGGAGCTGTTTTTT.

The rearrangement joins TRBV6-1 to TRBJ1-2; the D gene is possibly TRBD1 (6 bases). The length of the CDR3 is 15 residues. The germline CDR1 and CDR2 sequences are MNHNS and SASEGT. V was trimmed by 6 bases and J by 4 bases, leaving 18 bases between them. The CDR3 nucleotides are TGTGCCAGCAGGGGGGGGCTGGGGACCACCTATGGCTACACCTTC. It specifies CASRGGLGTTYGYTF.

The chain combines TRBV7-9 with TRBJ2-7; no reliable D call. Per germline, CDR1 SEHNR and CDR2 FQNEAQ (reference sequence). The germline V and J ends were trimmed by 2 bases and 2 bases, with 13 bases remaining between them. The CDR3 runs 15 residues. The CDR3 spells CASSLYGGSTYEQYF. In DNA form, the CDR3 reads TGTGCCAGCAGCTTATATGGCGGCTCCACCTACGAGCAGTACTTC.

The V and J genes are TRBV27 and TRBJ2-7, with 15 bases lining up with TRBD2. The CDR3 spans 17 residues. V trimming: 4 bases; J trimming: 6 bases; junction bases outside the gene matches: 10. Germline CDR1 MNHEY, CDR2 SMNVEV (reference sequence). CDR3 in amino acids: CASSSRTSGGAGGEQYF. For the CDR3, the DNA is TGTGCCAGCAGTTCCCGGACTAGCGGGGGGGCCGGCGGCGAGCAGTACTTC.

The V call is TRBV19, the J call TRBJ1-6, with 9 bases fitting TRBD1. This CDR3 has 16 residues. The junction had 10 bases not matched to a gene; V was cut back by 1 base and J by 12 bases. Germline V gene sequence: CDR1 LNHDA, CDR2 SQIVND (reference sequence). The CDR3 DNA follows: TGTGCCAGTAGTATAGGAGGGACCGGGACAGGGCGACCCCTCCACTTT. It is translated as CASSIGGTGTGRPLHF.

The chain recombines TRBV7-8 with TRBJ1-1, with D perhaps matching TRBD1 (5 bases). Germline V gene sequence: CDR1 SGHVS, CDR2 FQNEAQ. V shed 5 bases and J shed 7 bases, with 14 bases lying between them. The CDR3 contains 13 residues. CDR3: CASSPSRTNEAFF. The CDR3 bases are TGTGCCAGCAGCCCCTCAAGGACAAATGAAGCTTTCTTT.

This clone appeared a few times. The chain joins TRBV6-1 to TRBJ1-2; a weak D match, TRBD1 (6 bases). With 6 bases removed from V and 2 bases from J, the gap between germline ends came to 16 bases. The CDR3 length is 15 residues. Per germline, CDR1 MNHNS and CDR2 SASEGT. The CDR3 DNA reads TGTGCCAGCAGACTCGGACAGACCCTAAACTATGGCTACACCTTC. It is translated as CASRLGQTLNYGYTF.

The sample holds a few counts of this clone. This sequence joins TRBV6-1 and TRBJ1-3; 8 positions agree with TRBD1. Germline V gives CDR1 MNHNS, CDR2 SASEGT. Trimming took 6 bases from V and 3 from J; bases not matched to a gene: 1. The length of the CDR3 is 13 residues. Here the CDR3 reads CASRGTGGNTIYF. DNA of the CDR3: TGTGCCAGCAGAGGGACAGGTGGAAACACCATATATTTT.

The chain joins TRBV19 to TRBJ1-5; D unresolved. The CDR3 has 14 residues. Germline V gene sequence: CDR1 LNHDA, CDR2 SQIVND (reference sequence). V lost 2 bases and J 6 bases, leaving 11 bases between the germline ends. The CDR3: CASSISTQGQPQHF. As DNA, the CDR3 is TGTGCCAGTAGTATATCGACTCAAGGTCAGCCCCAGCATTTT.

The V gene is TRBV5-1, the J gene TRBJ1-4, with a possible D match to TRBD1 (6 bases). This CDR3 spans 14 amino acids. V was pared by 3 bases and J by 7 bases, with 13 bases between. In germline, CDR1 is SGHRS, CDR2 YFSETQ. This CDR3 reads CASSSAWGAEKLFF. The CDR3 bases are TGCGCCAGCAGCTCGGCCTGGGGGGCTGAAAAACTGTTTTTT.

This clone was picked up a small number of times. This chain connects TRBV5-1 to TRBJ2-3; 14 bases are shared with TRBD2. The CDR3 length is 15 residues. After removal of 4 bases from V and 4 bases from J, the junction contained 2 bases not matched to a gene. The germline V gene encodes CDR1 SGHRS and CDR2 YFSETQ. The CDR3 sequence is CASSQTSGGADTQYF. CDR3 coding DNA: TGCGCCAGCAGCCAGACTAGCGGGGGGGCAGATACGCAGTATTTT.

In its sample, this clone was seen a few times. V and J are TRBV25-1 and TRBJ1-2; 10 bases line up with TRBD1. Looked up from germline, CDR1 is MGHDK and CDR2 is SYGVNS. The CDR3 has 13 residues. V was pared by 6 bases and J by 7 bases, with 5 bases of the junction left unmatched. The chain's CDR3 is CASRRGQGFGYTF. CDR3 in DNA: TGTGCCAGCAGGAGGGGACAGGGGTTTGGCTACACCTTC.

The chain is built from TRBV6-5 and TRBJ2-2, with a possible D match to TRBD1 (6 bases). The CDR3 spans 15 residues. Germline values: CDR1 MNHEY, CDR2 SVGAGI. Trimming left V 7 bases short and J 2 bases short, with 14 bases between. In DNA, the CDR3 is TGTGCCAGCACCGACAGGACAGATAACACCGGGGAGCTGTTTTTT. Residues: CASTDRTDNTGELFF.

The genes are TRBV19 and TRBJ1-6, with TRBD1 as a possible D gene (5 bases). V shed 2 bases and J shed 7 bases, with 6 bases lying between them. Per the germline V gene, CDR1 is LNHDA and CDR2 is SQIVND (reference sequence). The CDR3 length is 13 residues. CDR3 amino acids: CASSIQGNSPLHF. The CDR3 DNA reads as TGTGCCAGTAGTATACAGGGAAATTCACCCCTCCACTTT.

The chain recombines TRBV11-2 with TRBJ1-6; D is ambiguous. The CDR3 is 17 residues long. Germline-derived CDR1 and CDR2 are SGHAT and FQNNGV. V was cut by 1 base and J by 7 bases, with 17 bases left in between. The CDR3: CASSLGPKGRRNSPLHF. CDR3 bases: TGTGCCAGCAGCTTAGGCCCCAAAGGCCGGCGAAATTCACCCCTCCACTTT.

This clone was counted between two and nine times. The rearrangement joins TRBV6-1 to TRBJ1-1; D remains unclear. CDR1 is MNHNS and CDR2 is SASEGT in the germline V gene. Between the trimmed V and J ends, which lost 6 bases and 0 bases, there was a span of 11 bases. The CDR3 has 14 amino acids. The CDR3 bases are TGTGCCAGCAGGTTCCGATTCTTGAACACTGAAGCTTTCTTT. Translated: CASRFRFLNTEAFF.

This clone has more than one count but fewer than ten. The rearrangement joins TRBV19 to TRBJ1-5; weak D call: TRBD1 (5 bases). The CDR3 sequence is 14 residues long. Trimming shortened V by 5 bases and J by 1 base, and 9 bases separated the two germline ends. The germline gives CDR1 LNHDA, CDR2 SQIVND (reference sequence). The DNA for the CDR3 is TGTGCCAGTAGTCCCAGGGACAGCAATCAGCCCCAGCATTTT. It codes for CASSPRDSNQPQHF.

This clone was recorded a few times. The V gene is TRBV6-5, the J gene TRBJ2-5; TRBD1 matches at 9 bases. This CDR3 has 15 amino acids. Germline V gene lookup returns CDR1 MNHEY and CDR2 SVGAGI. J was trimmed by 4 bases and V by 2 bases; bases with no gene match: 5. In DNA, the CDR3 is TGTGCCAGCAGTTACGGGACAGGGTCTGGAGAGACCCAGTACTTC. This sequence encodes CASSYGTGSGETQYF.

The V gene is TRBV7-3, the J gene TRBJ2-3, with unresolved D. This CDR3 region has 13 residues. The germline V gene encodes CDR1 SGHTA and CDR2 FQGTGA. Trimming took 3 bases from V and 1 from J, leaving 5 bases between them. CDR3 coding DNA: TGTGCCAGCAGCTTCCAGGGCACAGATACGCAGTATTTT. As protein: CASSFQGTDTQYF.

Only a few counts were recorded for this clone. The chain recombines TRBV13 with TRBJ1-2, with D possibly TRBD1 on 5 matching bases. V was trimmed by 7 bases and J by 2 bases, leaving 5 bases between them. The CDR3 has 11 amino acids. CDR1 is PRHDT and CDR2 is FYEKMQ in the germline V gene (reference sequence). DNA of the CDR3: TGTGCCAGCAACAGGAACTATGGCTACACCTTC. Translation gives CASNRNYGYTF.

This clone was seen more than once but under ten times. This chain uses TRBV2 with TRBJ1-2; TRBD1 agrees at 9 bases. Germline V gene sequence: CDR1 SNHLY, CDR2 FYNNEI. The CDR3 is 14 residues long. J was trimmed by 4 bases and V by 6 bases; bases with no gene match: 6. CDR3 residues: CASREDRGIYGYTF. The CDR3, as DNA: TGTGCCAGCAGGGAGGACAGGGGCATCTATGGCTACACCTTC.

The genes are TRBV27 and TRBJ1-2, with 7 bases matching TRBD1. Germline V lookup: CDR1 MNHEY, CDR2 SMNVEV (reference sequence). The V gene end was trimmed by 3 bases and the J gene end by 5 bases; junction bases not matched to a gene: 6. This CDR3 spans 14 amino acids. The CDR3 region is CASSFIGGLYGYTF. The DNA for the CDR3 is TGTGCCAGCAGTTTTATAGGGGGCTTATATGGCTACACCTTC.

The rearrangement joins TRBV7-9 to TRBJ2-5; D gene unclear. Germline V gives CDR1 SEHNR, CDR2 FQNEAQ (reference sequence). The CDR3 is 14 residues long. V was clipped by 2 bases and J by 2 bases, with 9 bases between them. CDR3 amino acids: CASSLRPLQETQYF. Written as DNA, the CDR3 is TGTGCCAGCAGCTTAAGACCGTTACAAGAGACCCAGTACTTC.